This T cell receptor (beta chain) originates from a study of blood T cells in healthy people across ages (dated by TCRdb to the mid-2010s). Regarding the research as a whole: Template switching captured roughly one uniquely barcoded TCR beta cDNA molecule per two T cells in model experiments. To track age-related changes in TCR beta repertoire diversity, the study relied on deep sequencing normalized with unique cDNA molecular identifiers. Four age groups were formed from the donors: young (average roughly 15 years), middle-aged (approximately 40), aged (around 62) and long-lived (roughly 88). The study analyzed two additional independent replicas of 1 million unique cDNA reads from the same blood draw for two donors, one aged 18 to 30 and one aged 80 or older. What the authors observed across the whole study: Observed TCR beta diversity per million T cells fell roughly linearly with age, and a significant reduction was already apparent by age roughly 40. There was a strong correlation between observed TCR beta diversity and the percentage of naive T cells measured by flow cytometry. Because donor CMV infection status was unknown, age-related changes in expanded clonotypes were potentially confounded. Bulk unsorted PBMC profiling prevented conclusive comparison of naive and antigen-experienced compartments. The long-lived group showed more naive CD4+ T cells, fewer expanded clones and increased TCR diversity than the aged group, suggesting age selection. Estimates of total diversity based on one million sequenced T cells were regarded as lower bounds and as underestimates.

This clonotype was counted a few times. Its antigen is currently not known. No base-level quality is on record; no much larger clone is a single base apart. Systemically healthy Caucasian individuals from Russia, 35 to 50 in total and aged roughly 6 to 100 years, were included as donors. Each donor gave approximately 9.3 milliliters of peripheral blood, collected into EDTA-treated Vacutainer tubes. Ficoll-Paque density-gradient centrifugation was used to isolate PBMCs, with at least 6.5 million per sample. Trizol reagent was used to extract total RNA from PBMCs, with at least 5 micrograms per sample. For every donor, flow cytometry on a PBMC aliquot measured the percentage of naive CD45RAhigh/CD27high T cells. Receptors were amplified or captured by 5' RACE. TCRdb shows the sequencer as Illumina HiSeq 2500. A second roughly 6 to 12 cycle PCR used a sample-barcoded 5' primer and a J-beta primer mix. Each TCR beta cDNA molecule received a unique molecular identifier from a template-switch 5' adaptor carrying 12 random nucleotides. Each sample yielded at least 2.5 million CDR3-containing paired-end reads. First-strand cDNA was synthesized from all RNA with the Mint cDNA synthesis kit, primed by a TRBC-specific oligonucleotide. Following uracil-DNA glycosylase treatment, a first 18-cycle PCR with universal primers M1SS and BC2_uni_R was performed on all cDNA. The study's processing was this. Each sample was normalized by randomly selecting 1 million high-quality reads, each carrying a distinct molecular identifier. Reads with shared molecular identifiers were discarded instead of being binned into consensus sequences. CDR3 identification, clonotype clustering and error correction used MiTCR with a Q25 quality threshold and the strictest error-elimination algorithm. A nonparametric unseen species model with Euler transformation was used to estimate lower-bound total TCR beta diversity. TCRdb passed the public sequencing reads through fastp at Q25 and MiXCR, retaining productive beta sequences. Each CDR3 protein appears once, grouped with its most common genes and DNA. The authors' filters were not applied to this entry. The sample records about 800,000 distinct CDR3 sequences, 25% of which are singletons. More than 3% of the sample belongs to the ten largest clones.

Inclusive of the bounding cysteine and phenylalanine, the CDR3 is 14 residues long. The sequence is cut down to CDR3 DNA, 42 bases in frame from base 1. CDR1 and CDR2, per the germline V gene, are SGHRS and YFSETQ. V sheds 0 bases and J sheds 5 bases, leaving 9 bases between their ends. These data also formed part of another study, on T cells of mothers and their children. Looking at the second paper: The donors were nine systemically healthy Caucasian individuals, made up of three mothers and their six children. cDNA synthesis used all of the extracted RNA, with roughly 1.5 ug of RNA in each 15 ul reaction. In the second PCR, sample barcodes and 2-4 random nucleotides were introduced via the M1S primer. Over 8.5 million TCR beta CDR3 reads came from each mother, compared with about 3 million reads from each child. TCR recombination output is similarly shaped by thymic selection in related and unrelated pairs, with a minor effect exerted by inherited differences. Normalized repertoire overlap in related mother-child pairs was always slightly higher than in unrelated mother-child pairs, but the difference was never significant. No persistent microchimeric T cell clones were found, with a detection sensitivity of roughly 92 clones per million clonotypes. The study used deep NGS to compare TCR beta repertoires of mothers and children, seeking features distinguishing related mother-child pairs from unrelated individuals. On average, the children were roughly 11 +/- 4 years old, while the mothers were about 38 +/- 4 years old. After adapter ligation with NEBNext reagents, the libraries were sequenced on Illumina HiSeq 2000 with 100+100 nt paired-end reads. Mother and child libraries were prepared a month apart and sequenced in separate runs to prevent cross-contamination. Each donor had between about 450,000 and 2,200,000 distinct TCR beta clonotypes identified. Naive TCR beta clonotypes were estimated from low-frequency clonotypes matched to each donor's FACS-determined naive share, without sorting.

The chain is made from TRBV5-1 and TRBJ2-1; a tentative D call is TRBD2 (5 bases match). The clonotype was recovered from a boy between 10 and 17 years old in good health. Sequenced sample: blood. CDR3 sequence: CASSLALVDNEQFF. In nucleotide form, the sequence is TGCGCCAGCAGCTTGGCACTAGTAGACAATGAGCAGTTCTTC.